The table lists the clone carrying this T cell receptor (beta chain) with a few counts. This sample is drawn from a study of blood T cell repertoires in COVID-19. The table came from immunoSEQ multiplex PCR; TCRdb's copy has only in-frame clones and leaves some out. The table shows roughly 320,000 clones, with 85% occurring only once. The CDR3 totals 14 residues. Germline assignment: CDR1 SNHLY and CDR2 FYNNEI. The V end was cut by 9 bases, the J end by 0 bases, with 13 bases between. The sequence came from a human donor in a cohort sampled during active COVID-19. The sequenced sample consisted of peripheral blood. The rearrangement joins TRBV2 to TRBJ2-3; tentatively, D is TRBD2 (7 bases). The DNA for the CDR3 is TGTGCCAGAGGGGGGGGGTCTAGCACAGATACGCAGTATTTT. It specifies CARGGGSSTDTQYF.